The 3 T cell receptor beta chains below all came from one sample that was sequenced in a study of blood T cell repertoires in COVID-19. The repertoire was sequenced with immunoSEQ multiplex PCR; TCRdb's copy has only in-frame clones and lacks some. The sample records roughly 160,000 clones, around 87% being singletons. Sequencing was performed on peripheral blood. The receptors shown here come from a woman older than 75 with COVID-19, enrolled during active disease.

This chain links TRBV7-2 with TRBJ1-2; D remains ambiguous. The ends were cut back, 1 base at V and 5 bases at J, with 14 bases in the middle. CDR1 and CDR2 from the germline V gene are SGHTA and FQGNSA. The CDR3 covers 15 residues. CDR3 in DNA: TGTGCCAGCAGCTTAGGAGGGTCCGAGAGATATGGCTACACCTTC. Amino acid sequence: CASSLGGSERYGYTF.

This clone was recorded a few times. The J gene is TRBJ2-2, the V gene TRBV5-1; a possible D gene is TRBD2 (5 bases). Germline V gene sequence: CDR1 SGHRS, CDR2 YFSETQ. This CDR3 contains 15 residues. V was clipped by 6 bases and J by 4 bases, with 16 bases between them. CDR3 nucleotide sequence: TGCGCCAGCAATGACGGGAACCGTGGCACCGGGGAGCTGTTTTTT. Protein product: CASNDGNRGTGELFF.

This clone was observed a few times. The J gene is TRBJ2-7, the V gene TRBV19; 7 bases match TRBD2. The CDR3 is 15 amino acids. Germline CDR1 reads LNHDA; CDR2 reads SQIVND (reference sequence). V dropped 4 bases and J dropped 7; count of bases not matched to a gene: 13. The CDR3 DNA reads as TGTGCCAGTAGTAACGCCGGGACTCTCGGGAGGGAGCAGTACTTC. It encodes CASSNAGTLGREQYF.